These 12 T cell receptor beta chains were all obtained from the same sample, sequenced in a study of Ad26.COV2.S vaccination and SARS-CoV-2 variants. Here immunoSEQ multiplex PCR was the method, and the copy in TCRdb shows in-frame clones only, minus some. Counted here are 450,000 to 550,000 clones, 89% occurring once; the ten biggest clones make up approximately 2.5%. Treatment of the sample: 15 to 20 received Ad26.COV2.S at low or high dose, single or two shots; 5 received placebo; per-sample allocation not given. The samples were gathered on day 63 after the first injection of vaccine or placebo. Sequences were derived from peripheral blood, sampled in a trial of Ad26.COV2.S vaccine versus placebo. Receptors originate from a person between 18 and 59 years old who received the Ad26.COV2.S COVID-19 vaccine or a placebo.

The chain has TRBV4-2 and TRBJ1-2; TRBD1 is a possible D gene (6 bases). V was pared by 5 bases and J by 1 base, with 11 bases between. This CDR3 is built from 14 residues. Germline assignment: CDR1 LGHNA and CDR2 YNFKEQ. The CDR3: CASSGGNGNYGYTF. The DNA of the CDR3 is TGTGCCAGCAGCGGGGGCAACGGTAACTATGGCTACACCTTC.

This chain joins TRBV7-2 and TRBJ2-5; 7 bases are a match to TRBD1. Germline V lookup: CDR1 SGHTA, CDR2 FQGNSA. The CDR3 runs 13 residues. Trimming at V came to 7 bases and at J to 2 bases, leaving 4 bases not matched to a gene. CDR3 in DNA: TGTGCCAGCACGACGGACAGGCAAGAGACCCAGTACTTC. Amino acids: CASTTDRQETQYF. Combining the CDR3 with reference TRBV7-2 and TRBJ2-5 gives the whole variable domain GAGVSQSPSNKVTEKGKDVELRCDPISGHTALYWYRQSLGQGLEFLIYFQGNSAPDKSGLPSDRFSAERTGGSVSTLTIQRTQQEDSAVYLCASTTDRQETQYFGPGTRLLVL.

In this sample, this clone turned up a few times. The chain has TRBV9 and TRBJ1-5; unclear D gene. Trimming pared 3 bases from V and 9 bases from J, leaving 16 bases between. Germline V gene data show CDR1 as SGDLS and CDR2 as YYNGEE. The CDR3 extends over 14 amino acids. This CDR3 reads CASSDSRPGGPQHF. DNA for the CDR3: TGTGCCAGCAGCGATAGCCGTCCGGGAGGGCCCCAGCATTTT.

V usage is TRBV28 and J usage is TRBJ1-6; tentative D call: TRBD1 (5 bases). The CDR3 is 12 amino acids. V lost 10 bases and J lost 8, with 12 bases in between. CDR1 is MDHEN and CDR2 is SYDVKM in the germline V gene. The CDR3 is CATRDGDSPLHF. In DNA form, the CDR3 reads TGTGCCACCAGGGACGGAGATTCACCCCTCCACTTT.

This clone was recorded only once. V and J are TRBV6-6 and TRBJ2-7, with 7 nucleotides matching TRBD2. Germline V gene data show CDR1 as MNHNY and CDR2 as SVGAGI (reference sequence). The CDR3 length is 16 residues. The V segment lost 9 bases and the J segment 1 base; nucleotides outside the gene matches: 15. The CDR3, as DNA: TGTGCCAGTAGCGGGCAGTCCAGCCCCATTTCCTACGAGCAGTACGTC. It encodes CASSGQSSPISYEQYV.

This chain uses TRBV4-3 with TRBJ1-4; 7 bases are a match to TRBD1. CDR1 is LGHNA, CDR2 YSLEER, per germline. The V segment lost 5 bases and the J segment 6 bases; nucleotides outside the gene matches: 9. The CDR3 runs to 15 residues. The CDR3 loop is CASSSSDRDYEKLFF. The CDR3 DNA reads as TGCGCCAGCAGCTCGTCAGACAGGGACTATGAAAAACTGTTTTTT.

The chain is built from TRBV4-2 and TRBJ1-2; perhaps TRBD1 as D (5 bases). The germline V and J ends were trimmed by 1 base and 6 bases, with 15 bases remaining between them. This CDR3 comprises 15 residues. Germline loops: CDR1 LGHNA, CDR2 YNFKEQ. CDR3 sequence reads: CASSQGQKSGDGYTF. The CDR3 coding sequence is TGTGCCAGCAGCCAAGGCCAGAAATCGGGGGATGGCTACACCTTC.

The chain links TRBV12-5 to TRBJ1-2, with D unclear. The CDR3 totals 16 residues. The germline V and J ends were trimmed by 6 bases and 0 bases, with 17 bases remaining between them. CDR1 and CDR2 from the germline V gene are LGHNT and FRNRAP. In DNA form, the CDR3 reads TGTGCTAGTGGGAGGAGAAACCGACTAACTAACTATGGCTACACCTTC. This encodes CASGRRNRLTNYGYTF.

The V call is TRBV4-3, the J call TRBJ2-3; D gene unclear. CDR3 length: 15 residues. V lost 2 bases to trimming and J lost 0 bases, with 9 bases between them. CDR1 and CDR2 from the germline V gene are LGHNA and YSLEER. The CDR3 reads CASSQRESSTDTQYF. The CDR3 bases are TGCGCCAGCAGCCAAAGGGAATCTAGCACAGATACGCAGTATTTT.

Here the CDR3 DNA reads TGTGCCAGCAGCAAGATAGGGACAGGGAGAATTATTGAAGCTTTCTTT. This sequence encodes CASSKIGTGRIIEAFF. This chain links TRBV6-2 or TRBV6-3 with TRBJ1-1; TRBD1 matches 9 bases. The V segment lost 6 bases and the J segment 7 bases; nucleotides outside the gene matches: 15. The CDR3 contains 16 residues. Germline assignment: CDR1 MNHEY and CDR2 SVGEGT.

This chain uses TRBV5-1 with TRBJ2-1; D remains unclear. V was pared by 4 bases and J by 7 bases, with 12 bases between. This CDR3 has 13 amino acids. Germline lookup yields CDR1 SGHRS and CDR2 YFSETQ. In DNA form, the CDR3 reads TGCGCCAGCAGCCGGATTGTAGGTAATGAGCAGTTCTTC. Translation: CASSRIVGNEQFF.

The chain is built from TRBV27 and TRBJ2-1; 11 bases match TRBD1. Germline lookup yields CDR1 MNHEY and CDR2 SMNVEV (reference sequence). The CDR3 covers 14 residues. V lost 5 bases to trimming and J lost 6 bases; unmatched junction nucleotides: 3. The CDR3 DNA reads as TGTGCCAGCAGTCCCGGGACAGGGGGCAATGAGCAGTTCTTC. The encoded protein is CASSPGTGGNEQFF.